These 30 T cell receptor beta chains came from one sample sequenced in a study of regulatory dendritic cells for organ transplantation. For these TCRs, the target antigens are not known. CFSE-labeled sorted T cells met regulatory or mature dendritic cells for four to five days. Produced via immunoSEQ multiplex PCR; TCRdb's table is partial and in-frame only. The top ten clones hold 15% to 20% of a sample with about 5,200 clones, around 74% of them seen once. The sequencing sample was made of memory CD8+ T cells from blood cultured with regulatory dendritic cells. Sample subset: CD45RO+ memory T cells. The receptor source for this set is a human donor in good health.

The chain carries TRBV14 and TRBJ1-2; D gene unclear. V shed 0 bases and J shed 4 bases, with 12 bases lying between them. CDR3 length equals 15 residues. The germline V gene has CDR1 SGHDN and CDR2 FVKESK. CDR3: CASSQDGGLLYGYTF. CDR3 bases: TGTGCCAGCAGCCAAGATGGAGGACTTCTCTATGGCTACACCTTC.

The J gene is TRBJ2-1, the V gene TRBV6-4; D possibly matches TRBD1 or TRBD2 (5 bases each). The CDR3 consists of 16 residues. Germline CDR1 is MRHNA and CDR2 is SNTAGT. V lost 1 base to trimming and J lost 1 base, with 11 bases between them. Written as DNA, the CDR3 is TGTGCCAGCAGTGACTTACCGGGGCCGTCCTACAATGAGCAGTTCTTC. Encoded protein: CASSDLPGPSYNEQFF.

The chain has TRBV2 and TRBJ2-1, with D tentatively TRBD2 (5 bases). This CDR3 has 13 residues. V lost 6 bases and J 7 bases, leaving 13 bases between the germline ends. Germline loops: CDR1 SNHLY, CDR2 FYNNEI. This CDR3 is CASSLDSANEQFF. DNA of the CDR3: TGTGCCAGCAGCTTGGACTCTGCTAATGAGCAGTTCTTC.

This clone was counted a single time. The chain couples TRBV28 to TRBJ2-2; 9 nucleotides align to TRBD1. CDR3 length: 16 residues. J gave up 4 bases and V 3 bases, and 6 bases lay outside the gene matches. The V gene's germline CDR1 is MDHEN and CDR2 SYDVKM. The CDR3 here is CASSFEGQGFTGELFF. Here the CDR3 DNA reads TGTGCCAGCAGTTTCGAGGGACAGGGCTTCACCGGGGAGCTGTTTTTT.

This clone was counted a single time. The chain has TRBV25-1 and TRBJ2-2, with a possible D match to TRBD1 (6 bases). Germline loops: CDR1 MGHDK, CDR2 SYGVNS. The CDR3 totals 14 residues. V shed 2 bases and J shed 5 bases, with 9 bases lying between them. The CDR3 DNA reads as TGTGCCAGCAGTGAACGGACAGAAACCGGGGAGCTGTTTTTT. This gives the protein CASSERTETGELFF. Based on the CDR3 plus reference TRBV25-1 and TRBJ2-2, the full variable domain is EADIYQTPRYLVIGTGKKITLECSQTMGHDKMYWYQQDPGMELHLIHYSYGVNSTEKGDLSSESTVSRIRTEHFPLTLESARPSHTSQYLCASSERTETGELFFGEGSRLTVL.

The gene calls are TRBV19 and TRBJ2-7; no firm D call. The CDR3 covers 13 residues. Trimming cost V 8 bases and J 1 base, with 12 bases left between them. Germline lookup yields CDR1 LNHDA and CDR2 SQIVND (reference sequence). CDR3 sequence (DNA): TGTGCCAGTGGAAACGACGGGTCCTACGAGCAGTACTTC. Protein product: CASGNDGSYEQYF. Complete variable domain (other parts from reference TRBV19 and TRBJ2-7): DGGITQSPKYLFRKEGQNVTLSCEQNLNHDAMYWYRQDPGQGLRLIYYSQIVNDFQKGDIAEGYSVSREKKESFPLTVTSAQKNPTAFYLCASGNDGSYEQYFGPGTRLTVT.

V usage is TRBV6-1 and J usage is TRBJ2-1; no clear D gene. V was pared by 8 bases and J by 4 bases, with 9 bases between. Germline CDR1 and CDR2: MNHNS and SASEGT. The CDR3 is 12 amino acids. The CDR3 reads CASLPKYNEQFF. CDR3 DNA sequence: TGTGCCAGCCTACCGAAATACAATGAGCAGTTCTTC.

The gene calls are TRBV4-3 and TRBJ2-1; D possibly corresponds to TRBD2 (5 bases). V lost 1 base to trimming and J lost 6 bases, with 10 bases between them. This CDR3 comprises 14 residues. Germline-derived CDR1 and CDR2 are LGHNA and YSLEER. The CDR3 DNA reads as TGCGCCAGCAGCCAAGGGGCACTAGGCAATGAGCAGTTCTTC. Translating it yields CASSQGALGNEQFF.

V usage is TRBV4-3 and J usage is TRBJ1-1; no clear D gene. CDR1 LGHNA and CDR2 YSLEER come from the germline V gene. This CDR3 contains 13 residues. V lost 0 bases to trimming and J lost 3 bases, with 5 bases between them. The CDR3 sequence: CASSQERDTEAFF. CDR3 nucleotide sequence: TGCGCCAGCAGCCAAGAAAGGGACACTGAAGCTTTCTTT.

V is TRBV19 and J is TRBJ2-7; TRBD1 aligns across 10 bases. Trimming cost V 7 bases and J 3 bases; bases outside gene matches: 9. The V gene's germline CDR1 is LNHDA and CDR2 SQIVND (reference sequence). This CDR3 has 15 residues. The CDR3 spells CASTPGTGVLYEQYF. The DNA for the CDR3 is TGTGCCAGTACCCCCGGGACAGGGGTACTCTACGAGCAGTACTTC.

The gene calls are TRBV9 and TRBJ2-1; D is undetermined. This CDR3 spans 15 amino acids. The germline V gene has CDR1 SGDLS and CDR2 YYNGEE. V lost 2 bases and J 2 bases, leaving 11 bases between the germline ends. The CDR3 DNA reads TGTGCCAGCAGCGTGGGTAATAGCCCCTACAATGAGCAGTTCTTC. This codes for CASSVGNSPYNEQFF.

This clone has only a few counts. This rearrangement joins TRBV6-4 to TRBJ2-1, with D possibly being TRBD2 (5 bases). V lost 3 bases, J lost 0 bases, and 12 bases lay in between. In germline, CDR1 is MRHNA, CDR2 SNTAGT. This CDR3 comprises 16 residues. CDR3 coding DNA: TGTGCCAGCAGTGATGGTAGCGAGAGCTCCTACAATGAGCAGTTCTTC. As protein: CASSDGSESSYNEQFF.

V and J are TRBV7-6 and TRBJ2-1; TRBD2 agrees at 10 bases. Trimming removed 2 bases from V and 5 bases from J; junction bases left unmatched: 3. The CDR3 runs to 15 residues. The V gene's germline CDR1 is SGHVS and CDR2 FNYEAQ. The CDR3 sequence is CASSLLAGANNEQFF. DNA of the CDR3: TGTGCCAGCAGCTTACTAGCGGGGGCAAACAATGAGCAGTTCTTC. Combining the CDR3 with reference TRBV7-6 and TRBJ2-1 gives the whole variable domain GAGVSQSPRYKVTKRGQDVALRCDPISGHVSLYWYRQALGQGPEFLTYFNYEAQQDKSGLPNDRFSAERPEGSISTLTIQRTEQRDSAMYRCASSLLAGANNEQFFGPGTRLTVL.

V and J are TRBV4-3 and TRBJ1-4; D uncertain. Germline CDR1 is LGHNA and CDR2 is YSLEER. CDR3 length: 16 residues. The ends were cut back, 0 bases at V and 7 bases at J, with 15 bases in the middle. This CDR3 reads CASSQDYRVGGEKLFF. The CDR3 DNA reads as TGCGCCAGCAGCCAAGATTACCGGGTAGGCGGTGAAAAACTGTTTTTT.

CDR3 region: CASSDGLAQHF. The DNA of the CDR3 is TGTGCCAGCAGTGACGGGTTGGCCCAGCATTTT. V is TRBV2 and J is TRBJ1-5, with D unresolved. The CDR3 is 11 amino acids. V dropped 3 bases and J dropped 11 bases, with 8 bases sitting between them. Germline V lookup: CDR1 SNHLY, CDR2 FYNNEI.

The chain is built from TRBV5-1 and TRBJ2-2; D remains ambiguous. V was shortened by 3 bases and J by 2 bases, with 11 bases between the two germline ends. Germline-derived CDR1 and CDR2 are SGHRS and YFSETQ. The CDR3 is 15 residues long. The CDR3 sequence: CASSWATDNTGELFF. DNA of the CDR3: TGCGCCAGCAGCTGGGCGACTGACAACACCGGGGAGCTGTTTTTT.

The V gene is TRBV4-2, the J gene TRBJ2-1, with TRBD1 as a possible D gene (6 bases). Germline CDR1 reads LGHNA; CDR2 reads YNFKEQ. This CDR3 comprises 12 residues. Trimming took off 6 bases at V and 5 bases at J, with 8 bases between the two ends. For the CDR3, the DNA is TGTGCCAGCAGTTGGGACAACAATGAGCAGTTCTTC. It translates to CASSWDNNEQFF.

V and J are TRBV6-4 and TRBJ2-2; D is perhaps TRBD2 (6 bases). Trimming removed 3 bases at V and 3 bases at J, with 11 bases between. The CDR3 is made up of 15 amino acids. Germline V gene data show CDR1 as MRHNA and CDR2 as SNTAGT. In DNA form, the CDR3 reads TGTGCCAGCAGTGAGGGGGACTCCTACACCGGGGAGCTGTTTTTT. Amino acid sequence: CASSEGDSYTGELFF.

The chain has TRBV14 and TRBJ1-2, with 7 bases aligning to TRBD1. The ends lost 5 bases at V and 7 bases at J; junction bases unmatched: 7. The CDR3 is made up of 13 amino acids. Germline CDR1 and CDR2: SGHDN and FVKESK. The CDR3 bases are TGTGCCAGCAGCGAAATTCCAGGGGGTGGCTACACCTTC. This gives the protein CASSEIPGGGYTF.

This clone has just a few counts. V gene TRBV2 combines with J gene TRBJ1-2; TRBD1 is a possible D gene (5 bases). V shed 7 bases and J shed 3 bases, with 30 bases lying between them. Germline loops: CDR1 SNHLY, CDR2 FYNNEI. CDR3 length equals 19 residues. CDR3 DNA sequence: TGTGCCAGCAACCCGACAGTCCCACATCCTGGAGGCTCATACTATGGCTACACCTTC. Residues: CASNPTVPHPGGSYYGYTF.

The chain carries TRBV6-1 and TRBJ2-7; D remains unclear. This CDR3 has 15 amino acids. V lost 1 base and J lost 0, with 10 bases in between. Germline values: CDR1 MNHNS, CDR2 SASEGT. CDR3 nucleotide sequence: TGTGCCAGCAGTGAAGTTTCGGACGGCTCCTACGAGCAGTACTTC. Its protein product is CASSEVSDGSYEQYF.

The chain uses TRBV6-4 and TRBJ2-3; 13 bases are a match to TRBD2. Germline values: CDR1 MRHNA, CDR2 SNTAGT. This CDR3 is built from 15 residues. Trimming took 5 bases from V and 6 from J; bases not matched to a gene: 5. The CDR3 loop reads CASSQTSGGTDTQYF. In DNA, the CDR3 is TGTGCCAGCAGTCAGACTAGCGGGGGGACCGATACGCAGTATTTT.

The J gene is TRBJ2-1, the V gene TRBV7-3; TRBD2 matches at 11 bases. CDR1 and CDR2 from the germline V gene are SGHTA and FQGTGA. The CDR3 has 16 residues. Trimming removed 5 bases from V and 3 bases from J; junction bases left unmatched: 6. The CDR3 spells CASSKTSGEVYNEQFF. For the CDR3, the DNA is TGTGCCAGCAGCAAGACTAGCGGGGAGGTCTACAATGAGCAGTTCTTC.

This clone is medium-sized in the sample. CDR3 sequence reads: CASSSDVPMDTQYF. In DNA form, the CDR3 reads TGTGCCAGCAGTTCGGACGTCCCAATGGATACGCAGTATTTT. This chain connects TRBV28 to TRBJ2-3; D not resolved. V lost 4 bases and J 6 bases, leaving 14 bases between the germline ends. From germline, CDR1 is MDHEN and CDR2 SYDVKM. There are 14 residues in the CDR3.

This CDR3 is CASSEAQLAGGPYNEQFF. In nucleotides, the CDR3 is TGTGCCAGCAGTGAAGCGCAACTAGCGGGAGGGCCGTACAATGAGCAGTTCTTC. The chain combines TRBV6-1 with TRBJ2-1, with TRBD2 identical over 13 bases. The CDR3 sequence is 18 residues long. Germline assignment: CDR1 MNHNS and CDR2 SASEGT. Unmatched junction bases numbered 6, after V lost 0 bases and J lost 4 bases.

The chain employs TRBV2 and TRBJ2-7; D gene uncertain. CDR3 length: 13 amino acids. CDR1 and CDR2 from the germline V gene are SNHLY and FYNNEI. With 3 bases removed from V and 2 bases from J, the gap between germline ends came to 8 bases. This chain's CDR3 is CASSDADAYEQYF. CDR3 nucleotide sequence: TGTGCCAGCAGTGATGCAGACGCCTACGAGCAGTACTTC.

This chain connects TRBV7-9 to TRBJ2-1; D remains ambiguous. The CDR3 is made up of 12 amino acids. The V end was cut by 7 bases, the J end by 7 bases, with 11 bases between. Germline CDR1 reads SEHNR; CDR2 reads FQNEAQ (reference sequence). In DNA, the CDR3 is TGTGCCAGCAATTTTTATTCGAATGAGCAGTTCTTC. Its translation: CASNFYSNEQFF.

Of note for this clone: The sample contains more than one DNA sequence encoding this CDR3. The chain joins TRBV7-9 to TRBJ1-5; D is unclear. The CDR3 runs to 12 residues. V was pared by 1 base and J by 6 bases, with 4 bases between. CDR1 and CDR2 (germline): SEHNR, FQNEAQ (reference sequence). CDR3: CASSLGSQPQHF. CDR3 bases: TGTGCCAGCAGCTTAGGCAGTCAGCCCCAGCATTTT.

The rearrangement links TRBV4-2 to TRBJ1-1; possibly TRBD1 for D (5 bases). The V end lost 0 bases, the J end lost 5 bases, and 13 bases lay between the germline ends. The CDR3 is 15 residues long. Germline V lookup: CDR1 LGHNA, CDR2 YNFKEQ. The CDR3, as DNA: TGTGCCAGCAGCCAAGAAGGAAGTGGGGGAACTGAAGCTTTCTTT. It is translated as CASSQEGSGGTEAFF.

The CDR3 nucleotides read TGCGCCAGCAGCCAAGAGCCAGGTAACACTGAAGCTTTCTTT. This translates into CASSQEPGNTEAFF. The rearrangement uses TRBV4-1 and TRBJ1-1, with D unresolved. Deletions cut 0 bases from V and 2 bases from J, with 7 bases between. Germline V gene lookup returns CDR1 MGHRA and CDR2 YSYEKL. This CDR3 region has 14 residues.